The clone carrying this TCR beta chain was seen only a few times. The target antigen is unknown. This CDR3 region has 15 residues. From germline, CDR1 is SNHLY and CDR2 FYNNEI. V lost 2 bases and J 4 bases, leaving 12 bases between the germline ends. These data originate in a study of cytomegalovirus exposure and HLA in healthy donors. The study, taken as a whole, reports: A few of the chains that were CMV-associated were confirmed in vitro to be specific for CMV antigens. TRBV6-2, TRBV6-3 and some other V segments were unresolvable in 87-base-pair reads. The authors reported that TCR beta sequences could predict HLA-A and HLA-B alleles. These predictions were accurate for most subjects in the first cohort.

Amplification used 60 Vbeta primers and 13 Jbeta primers. Clones were read by immunoSEQ multiplex PCR, and TCRdb kept only the in-frame ones, dropping some. Of approximately 100,000 clones in the sample, about 74% are singletons; the top ten hold around 1.8%. Sequencing was carried out using PBMCs. The rearrangement uses TRBV2 and TRBJ1-5, with a possible D match to TRBD1 (6 bases). The source is a male donor in good health and CMV-seronegative. CDR3 DNA sequence: TGTGCCAGCAGTGAATCGAGGACAGCTAATCAGCCCCAGCATTTT. Its translation: CASSESRTANQPQHF. Filled out from reference TRBV2 and TRBJ1-5, the complete variable domain reads EPEVTQTPSHQVTQMGQEVILRCVPISNHLYFYWYRQILGQKVEFLVSFYNNEISEKSEIFDDQFSVERPDGSNFTLKIRSTKLEDSAMYFCASSESRTANQPQHFGDGTRLSIL.